Listed here is a single T cell receptor beta chain. Here immunoSEQ multiplex PCR was the method, and the copy in TCRdb shows in-frame clones only, minus some. The data hold about 220,000 clones, with 85% to 95% observed a single time. This specimen comes from a study of control samples from healthy donors and cancer patients. V was trimmed by 4 bases and J by 7 bases, leaving 10 bases between them. CDR1 DFQATT and CDR2 SNEGSKA come from the germline V gene (reference sequence). CDR3 size: 11 residues. This sequence originates from a man in his forties or fifties in good health. Sequencing was carried out using blood. The chain links TRBV20-1 to TRBJ1-1; D is unresolved. CDR3 sequence: CSATGEGEAFF. The CDR3 region has the DNA TGCAGTGCTACGGGAGAGGGTGAAGCTTTCTTT.